The rows below give T cell receptor beta chains drawn from one sample of a study of blood T cell repertoires in COVID-19. Some clones are missing from TCRdb's copy, which holds only in-frame ones; the method was immunoSEQ multiplex PCR. The sample records roughly 140,000 clones, more than 75% being singletons. Material: peripheral blood. These receptors all stem from a man in his sixties with acute or convalescent COVID-19. Each CDR3 is given with its conserved first and last residue. A D gene is named only where the DNA matches it firmly. Some rows have no size entry. The others give once, few or many, or a class for an expanded clone.

J: TRBJ2-2
V: TRBV3-1/TRBV3-2
D: TRBD1
length: 16
size: -
DNA: TGTGCCAGCAGCGCGCCGGGACAGGGGGCCGCCGGGGAGCTGTTTTTT
CDR3: CASSAPGQGAAGELFF

J: TRBJ2-4
V: TRBV1
D: -
length: 16
size: -
DNA: TGCACCAGCAGCCAAGATCTTCAAGGCGGGAGTTACATTCAGTACTTC
CDR3: CTSSQDLQGGSYIQYF

J: TRBJ2-7
V: TRBV7-9
D: -
length: 13
size: -
DNA: TGTGCCAGCAGCCGTCGACAGGCGTACGAGCAGTACTTC
CDR3: CASSRRQAYEQYF

J: TRBJ2-1
V: TRBV7-8
D: TRBD1
length: 15
size: -
DNA: TGTGCCAGCAGCTTGGACAGGGGGACATACAATGAGCAGTTCTTC
CDR3: CASSLDRGTYNEQFF

J: TRBJ2-7
V: TRBV9
D: -
length: 15
size: -
DNA: TGTGCCAGCAGCGTAGGCGTTAGCGGATTCTACGAGCAGTACTTC
CDR3: CASSVGVSGFYEQYF

J: TRBJ2-7
V: TRBV27
D: TRBD1
length: 16
size: -
DNA: TGTGCCAGCAGCTCTAGTTGGACAGGGATCCCCTACGAGCAGTACTTC
CDR3: CASSSSWTGIPYEQYF

J: TRBJ2-7
V: TRBV24-1
D: TRBD1
length: 13
size: few
DNA: TGTGCCACCAGGGGACAGAGCGGCCACGAGCAGTACTTC
CDR3: CATRGQSGHEQYF

J: TRBJ2-7
V: TRBV29-1
D: TRBD1
length: 13
size: -
DNA: TGCAGCGTTGGTAGAGGACAGGCACTAGAGCAGTACTTC
CDR3: CSVGRGQALEQYF

J: TRBJ2-3
V: TRBV29-1
D: -
length: 17
size: few
DNA: TGCAGCCCCCCCGTGACTAGTTCCTATCGCTTTCCAGATACGCAGTATTTT
CDR3: CSPPVTSSYRFPDTQYF

J: TRBJ2-2
V: TRBV10-1
D: -
length: 13
size: once
DNA: TGCGCCAGCAGTCCAGGGGTCGGCGGGGAGCTGTTTTTT
CDR3: CASSPGVGGELFF

J: TRBJ2-1
V: TRBV27
D: TRBD2
length: 16
size: -
DNA: TGTGCCAGCAGTTCATCAGCGGGAGAAAGGGGCAATGAGCAGTTCTTC
CDR3: CASSSSAGERGNEQFF

J: TRBJ1-1
V: TRBV13
D: -
length: 13
size: few
DNA: TGTGCCAGCAGCTTAGGACAGGGAGCTGAAGCTTTCTTT
CDR3: CASSLGQGAEAFF

J: TRBJ2-3
V: TRBV24-1
D: TRBD1
length: 16
size: once
DNA: TGTGCCACCAGTGATTTTACGACAGGGGATACAGATACGCAGTATTTT
CDR3: CATSDFTTGDTDTQYF

J: TRBJ2-1
V: TRBV21-1
D: -
length: 17
size: many
DNA: TGTGCCAGCAGCAAAATTATGCGGGGAAGCTCCTACAATGAGCAGTTCTTC
CDR3: CASSKIMRGSSYNEQFF

J: TRBJ2-3
V: TRBV5-1
D: TRBD1
length: 16
size: -
DNA: TGCGCCAGCAGGGGAACAGGGGTTAAGGTCACAGATACGCAGTATTTT
CDR3: CASRGTGVKVTDTQYF

J: TRBJ2-7
V: TRBV11-2
D: TRBD1
length: 14
size: once
DNA: TGTGCCAGCAGCTTAACAGGGGTGGGCTACGAGCAGTACTTC
CDR3: CASSLTGVGYEQYF

J: TRBJ2-7
V: TRBV5-5
D: TRBD1
length: 12
size: few
DNA: TGTGCCAGCAGCTTGGACAGGGGCGAGCAGTACTTC
CDR3: CASSLDRGEQYF

J: TRBJ2-3
V: TRBV16
D: TRBD2
length: 15
size: -
DNA: TGTGCCAGCAGCTCGGGACTAGCAGCCACAGATACGCAGTATTTT
CDR3: CASSSGLAATDTQYF

J: TRBJ1-2
V: TRBV18
D: TRBD1
length: 14
size: -
DNA: TGTGCCAGCTCACCGTGGACAGGGAACTATGGCTACACCTTC
CDR3: CASSPWTGNYGYTF

J: TRBJ2-4
V: TRBV19
D: -
length: 14
size: -
DNA: TGTGCCAGTATGGGGGCTGGAGGCAAAAACATTCAGTACTTC
CDR3: CASMGAGGKNIQYF

J: TRBJ1-1
V: TRBV28
D: -
length: 16
size: -
DNA: TGTGCCACCTGCGGGAGGACAACAGGCCTGAACACTGAAGCTTTCTTT
CDR3: CATCGRTTGLNTEAFF

J: TRBJ1-2
V: TRBV10-3
D: -
length: 15
size: -
DNA: TGTGCCATCAGTGCGTCCCAGGGCAGGGGCTATGGCTACACCTTC
CDR3: CAISASQGRGYGYTF

J: TRBJ2-3
V: TRBV19
D: -
length: 12
size: -
DNA: TGTGCCAGTAGTAGGGCCACAGATACGCAGTATTTT
CDR3: CASSRATDTQYF

J: TRBJ2-3
V: TRBV7-3
D: TRBD2
length: 15
size: -
DNA: TGTGCCAGCAGCTTCCAAGCGGGAGAGACAGATACGCAGTATTTT
CDR3: CASSFQAGETDTQYF

J: TRBJ2-1
V: TRBV24-1
D: TRBD2
length: 19
size: -
DNA: TGTGCCACCAGTGAGGGCCCGGGACTAGGTCGTAAGCCCTACAATGAGCAGTTCTTC
CDR3: CATSEGPGLGRKPYNEQFF

J: TRBJ2-2
V: TRBV27
D: TRBD2
length: 15
size: -
DNA: TGTGCCAGCAGTCCGACTAGCGGGAGCGTCGGGGAGCTGTTTTTT
CDR3: CASSPTSGSVGELFF

J: TRBJ2-1
V: TRBV2
D: -
length: 13
size: -
DNA: TGTGCCAGCAGTGGGGAGTGGAACAATGAGCAGTTCTTC
CDR3: CASSGEWNNEQFF

J: TRBJ1-2
V: TRBV6-5
D: TRBD1
length: 13
size: -
DNA: TGTGCCAGCAGGCCAGACAGGGCCGGTGGCTACACCTTC
CDR3: CASRPDRAGGYTF

J: TRBJ2-5
V: TRBV7-7
D: -
length: 13
size: once
DNA: TGTGCCAGCAGCCTCGACTACCAAGAGACCCAGTACTTC
CDR3: CASSLDYQETQYF

J: TRBJ2-5
V: TRBV24-1
D: -
length: 15
size: -
DNA: TGTGCCACAAAGGAGGGGTTAGATTTTGGGCGGACCCAGTACTTC
CDR3: CATKEGLDFGRTQYF

J: TRBJ2-3
V: TRBV24-1
D: -
length: 14
size: once
DNA: TGTGCCACCAGTGATCTAGGGGCGACAGATACGCAGTATTTT
CDR3: CATSDLGATDTQYF

J: TRBJ2-7
V: TRBV10-3
D: -
length: 14
size: once
DNA: TGTGCCATCAGGGGACTGGGCGGCCGCTACGAGCAGTACTTC
CDR3: CAIRGLGGRYEQYF

J: TRBJ2-2
V: TRBV27
D: -
length: 12
size: -
DNA: TGTGCCAGCAGTTTTCCATCCGGGGAGCTGTTTTTT
CDR3: CASSFPSGELFF

J: TRBJ2-1
V: TRBV11-2
D: TRBD2
length: 16
size: -
DNA: TGTGCCAGCAGCCCCTGGACTAGCGGGAGCGGCAATGAGCAGTTCTTC
CDR3: CASSPWTSGSGNEQFF

J: TRBJ1-6
V: TRBV27
D: TRBD1
length: 17
size: -
DNA: TGTGCCAGCAGTTTAGGGACAGGGGGCTCCTATAATTCACCCCTCCACTTT
CDR3: CASSLGTGGSYNSPLHF

J: TRBJ2-7
V: TRBV21-1
D: -
length: 15
size: -
DNA: -
CDR3: CARSVAGGIFNEQYF

J: TRBJ2-5
V: TRBV28
D: TRBD1
length: 14
size: -
DNA: TGTGCCAGCAGGGGACAGGGTACATCGGAGACCCAGTACTTC
CDR3: CASRGQGTSETQYF

J: TRBJ2-7
V: TRBV6-5
D: -
length: 13
size: -
DNA: TGTGCCAGCAGTTCGGACAGTACCTACGAGCAGTACTTC
CDR3: CASSSDSTYEQYF

J: TRBJ1-4
V: TRBV15
D: TRBD1
length: 16
size: -
DNA: TGTGCCACCAGCAGAGAAACGGGACAGTTTAATGAAAAACTGTTTTTT
CDR3: CATSRETGQFNEKLFF

J: TRBJ1-5
V: TRBV10-2
D: -
length: 14
size: once
DNA: TGCGCCAGCAGTGATGGGGGGTACCATCAGCCCCAGCATTTT
CDR3: CASSDGGYHQPQHF

J: TRBJ2-3
V: TRBV4-1
D: TRBD2
length: 16
size: -
DNA: TGCGCCAGCAGCCAAGGACTAGCGGGGGGGTTCGATACGCAGTATTTT
CDR3: CASSQGLAGGFDTQYF

J: TRBJ2-5
V: TRBV12-3/TRBV12-4
D: -
length: 13
size: -
DNA: TGTGCCAGCAGTTTTACGATCGGGGAGACCCAGTACTTC
CDR3: CASSFTIGETQYF